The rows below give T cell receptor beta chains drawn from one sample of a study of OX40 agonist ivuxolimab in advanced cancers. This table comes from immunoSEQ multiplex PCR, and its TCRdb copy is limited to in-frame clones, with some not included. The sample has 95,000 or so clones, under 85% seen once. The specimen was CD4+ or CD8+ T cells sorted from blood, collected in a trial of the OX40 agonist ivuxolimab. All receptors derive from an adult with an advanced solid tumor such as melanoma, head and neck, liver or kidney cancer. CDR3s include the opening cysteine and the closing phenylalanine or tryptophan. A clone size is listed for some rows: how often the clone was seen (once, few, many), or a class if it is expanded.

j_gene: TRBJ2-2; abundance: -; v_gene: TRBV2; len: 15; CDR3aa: CASRAGTGGPGELFF
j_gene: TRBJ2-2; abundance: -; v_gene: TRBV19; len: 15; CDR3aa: CASSRAGGITGELFF
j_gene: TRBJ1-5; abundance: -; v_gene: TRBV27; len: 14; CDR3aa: CASSTGGLNQPQHF
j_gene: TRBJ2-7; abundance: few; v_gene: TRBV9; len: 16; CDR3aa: CASSVDSGTQAEEQYF
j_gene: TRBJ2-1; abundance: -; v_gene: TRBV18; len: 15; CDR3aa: CASSPDRGIYNEQFF
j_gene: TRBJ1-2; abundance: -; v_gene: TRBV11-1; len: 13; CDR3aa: CASSPGTDYGYTF
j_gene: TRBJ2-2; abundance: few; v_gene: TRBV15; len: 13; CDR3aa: CATSRAETGELFF
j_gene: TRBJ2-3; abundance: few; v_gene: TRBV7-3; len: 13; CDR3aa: CASSPSLGDTQYF
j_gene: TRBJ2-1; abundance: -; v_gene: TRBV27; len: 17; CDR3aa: CASSSRGLGLADNEQFF
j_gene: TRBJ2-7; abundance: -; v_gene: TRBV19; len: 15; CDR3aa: CASSTLSGRGYEQYF
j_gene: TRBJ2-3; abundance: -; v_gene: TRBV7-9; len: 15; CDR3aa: CASSPFTDREDTQYF
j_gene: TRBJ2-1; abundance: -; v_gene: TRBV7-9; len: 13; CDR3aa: CASSSGERGGEFF
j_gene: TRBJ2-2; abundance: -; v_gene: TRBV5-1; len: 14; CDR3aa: CASSLGQNTGELFF
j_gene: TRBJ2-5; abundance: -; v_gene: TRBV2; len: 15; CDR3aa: CASSALTGFEQTQYF
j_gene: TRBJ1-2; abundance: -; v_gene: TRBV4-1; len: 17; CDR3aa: CASSHLVAGLNVYGYTF
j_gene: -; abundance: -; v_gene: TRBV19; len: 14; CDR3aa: CASSIAGLSYEQYF
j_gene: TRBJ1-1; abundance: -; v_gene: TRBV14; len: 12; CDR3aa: CASGDIRTEAFF
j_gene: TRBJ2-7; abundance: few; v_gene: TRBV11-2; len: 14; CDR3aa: CASSFGGGWYEQYF
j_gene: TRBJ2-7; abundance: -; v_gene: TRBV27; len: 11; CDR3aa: CASIYRGEQYF
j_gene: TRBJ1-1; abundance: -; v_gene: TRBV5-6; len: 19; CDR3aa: CASSLDFRGQGAMNTEAFF
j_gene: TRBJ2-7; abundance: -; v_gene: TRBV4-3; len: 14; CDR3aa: CASSQGRAGYEQYF
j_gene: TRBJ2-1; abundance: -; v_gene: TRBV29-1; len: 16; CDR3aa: CSVFGRRRPDYNEQFF
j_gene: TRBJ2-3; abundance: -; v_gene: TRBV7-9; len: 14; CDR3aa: CASSLFGVGDTQYF
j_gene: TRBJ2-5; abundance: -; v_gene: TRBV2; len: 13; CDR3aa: CASSEGDGETQYF
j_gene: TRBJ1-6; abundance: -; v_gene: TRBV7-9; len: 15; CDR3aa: CASSLNSAGSSPLHF
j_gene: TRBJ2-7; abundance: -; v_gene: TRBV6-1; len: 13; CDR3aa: CASTRQGRYEQYF
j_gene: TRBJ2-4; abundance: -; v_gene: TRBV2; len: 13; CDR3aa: CASKDRGQGIQYF
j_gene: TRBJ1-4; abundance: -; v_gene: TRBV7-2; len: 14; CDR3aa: CASSLAGLGEKLFF
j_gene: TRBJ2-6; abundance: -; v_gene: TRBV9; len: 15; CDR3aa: CASSVGMAGANVLTF
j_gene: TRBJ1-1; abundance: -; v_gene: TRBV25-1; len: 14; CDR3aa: CASSEFLGGTEAFF
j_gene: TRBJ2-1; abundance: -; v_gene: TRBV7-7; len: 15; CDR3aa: CASSLVLADYNEQFF
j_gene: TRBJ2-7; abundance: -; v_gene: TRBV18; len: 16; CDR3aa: CASSPQERSSSYEQYF
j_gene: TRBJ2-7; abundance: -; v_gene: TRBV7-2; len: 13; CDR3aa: CASSLNNDYEQYF
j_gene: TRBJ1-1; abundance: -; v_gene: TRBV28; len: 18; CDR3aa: CASRLLYRGRVRGTEAFF
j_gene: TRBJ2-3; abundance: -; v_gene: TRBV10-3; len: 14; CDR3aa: CAISGTGGTDTQYF
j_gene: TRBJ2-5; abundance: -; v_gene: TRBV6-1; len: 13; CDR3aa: CASSEHTQETQYF
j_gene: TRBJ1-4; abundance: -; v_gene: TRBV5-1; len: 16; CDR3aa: CASSPNTGPTNEKLFF
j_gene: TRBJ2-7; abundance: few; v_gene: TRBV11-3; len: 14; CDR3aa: CASSGRGRSYEQYF
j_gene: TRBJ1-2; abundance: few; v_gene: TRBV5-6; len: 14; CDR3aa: CASSLAGATEGYTF
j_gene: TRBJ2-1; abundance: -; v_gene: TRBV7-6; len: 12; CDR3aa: CASSFGLNEQFF
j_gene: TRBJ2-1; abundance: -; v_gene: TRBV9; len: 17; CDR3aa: CASSGSGRRGGWNEQFF
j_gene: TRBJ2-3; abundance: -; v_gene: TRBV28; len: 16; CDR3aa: CASSQFRTSSTDTQYF
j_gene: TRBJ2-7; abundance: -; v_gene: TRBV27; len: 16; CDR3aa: CASSFRRRTGANEQYF
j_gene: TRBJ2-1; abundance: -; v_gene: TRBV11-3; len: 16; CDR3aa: CASSSRGTDFYNEQFF
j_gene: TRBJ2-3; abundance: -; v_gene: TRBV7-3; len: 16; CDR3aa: CASSVFGTSGTDTQYF
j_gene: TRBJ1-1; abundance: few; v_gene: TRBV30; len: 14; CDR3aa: CAWTDLYLNTEAFF
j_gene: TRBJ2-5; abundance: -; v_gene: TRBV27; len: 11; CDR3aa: CASSGGGTQYF
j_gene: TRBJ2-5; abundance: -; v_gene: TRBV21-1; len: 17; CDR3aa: CASSETSGRAIQETQYF
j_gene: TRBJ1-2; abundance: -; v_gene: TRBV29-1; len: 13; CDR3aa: CSARDRGLDGYTF
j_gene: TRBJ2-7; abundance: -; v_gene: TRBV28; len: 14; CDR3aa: CASSLNRGLYEQYF